The present entry profiles one TCR beta chain with its context. The antigen remains unidentified. TCR beta cDNA libraries included unique molecular identifiers. T cells numbering roughly 0.9 to 11 million gave rise to about 540,000 cDNA molecules. TCRdb called the PCR reads again in MiXCR, with one record for every CDR3 protein. The sample has approximately 730,000 distinct CDR3 sequences, 30% seen once; the top ten hold roughly 0.53%. Germline V gene lookup returns CDR1 SGHVS and CDR2 FQNEAQ. The V end lost 3 bases, the J end lost 5 bases, and 10 bases lay between the germline ends. This CDR3 is built from 13 residues. This entry belongs to a study of post-analysis software for immune sequencing data. Study-wide background: Relapsing-remitting, secondary progressive and progressive-relapsing multiple sclerosis courses were included. Study outcomes and limitations: TRBV5-6, TRBV5-1 and TRBV20-1 were among 4 or 5 TRBV segments more frequent in patients than controls. Versus controls, multiple sclerosis patients showed significantly lower diversity (normalized Chao1). Samples from a shared batch, those prepared together, strongly co-clustered by F measure.

The TCR sequence derives from a girl aged 5-17 years with multiple sclerosis. Material: blood. V usage is TRBV7-8 and J usage is TRBJ1-1; D ambiguous. The CDR3 DNA is TGTGCCAGCAGCTTCGGAAGCGTAACTGAAGCTTTCTTT. As protein: CASSFGSVTEAFF.